A selection of T cell receptor beta chains follows, all from one sample in a study of T cell repertoires in cytomegalovirus infection. TCRdb passed the reads through MiXCR, listing each CDR3 protein once. The data show 110,000 to 150,000 distinct CDR3 sequences, about 6.5% seen once. Sequencing was carried out using PBMCs. The receptor set was obtained from a human donor in good health (CMV status not recorded). Some clones in this sample may be carry-over from other donors' samples. The CDR3 runs from the conserved cysteine through the conserved F or W. D genes are given only for firm matches. Expanded clones are given a class, and other clones once, few, many or no size at all.

TRBD1 TRBJ2-1 - TRBV28 TGTGCCAGCAGTTTATCCGGGACAGCGTACAATGAGCAGTTCTTC CASSLSGTAYNEQFF
- TRBJ1-6 many TRBV12-3/TRBV12-4 TGTGCCAGCAGCAGCAGGTCCTATAATTCACCCCTCCACTTT CASSSRSYNSPLHF
- TRBJ2-1 few TRBV2 TGTGCCAGCAGTGAAGAACGGGGACTTGAGCAGTTCTTC CASSEERGLEQFF
- TRBJ2-7 - TRBV28 TGTGCCAGCAGTAGCCCCCGGGGGGCGCAGTACGAGCAGTACTTC CASSSPRGAQYEQYF
TRBD1 TRBJ1-1 - TRBV2 TGTGCCAGCAGGGTGGACAGGGTAACCTCCTTGAACACTGAAGCTTTCTTT CASRVDRVTSLNTEAFF
- TRBJ1-5 many TRBV6-2/TRBV6-3 TGTGCCAGCAGTTACCATCTGAGGACAGCCGTAGTGGGCAATCAGCCCCAGCATTTT CASSYHLRTAVVGNQPQHF
- TRBJ1-5 few TRBV5-1 TGCGCCAGCAGCTTGGACCCCTCAGGGATAGAAGCCCAGCATTTT CASSLDPSGIEAQHF
TRBD1 TRBJ2-5 many TRBV7-2 TGTGCCAGCAGCTTAGTCTGGGACAGAGCTCAAGAGACCCAGTACTTC CASSLVWDRAQETQYF
- TRBJ2-3 many TRBV7-6 TGTGCCAGCAGCTTAGGCGCCAGCGTCGCAGATACGCAGTATTTT CASSLGASVADTQYF
- TRBJ1-4 many TRBV4-3 TGCGCCAGCAGCCAATCAGGGAATAATGAAAAACTGTTTTTT CASSQSGNNEKLFF
- TRBJ2-7 - TRBV11-2 TGTGCCAGCAGCTTAGAGCGATTTATGGGGGCAGAGCAGTACTTC CASSLERFMGAEQYF
- TRBJ2-2 many TRBV10-3 TGTGCCATCAGTGAGAGTAACAGACAAGGGACCGGGGAGCTGTTTTTT CAISESNRQGTGELFF
- TRBJ2-7 - TRBV5-8 TGTGCCAGCAGCCGTCAGGGCGTAGGGTCCCACTACGAGCAGTACTTC CASSRQGVGSHYEQYF
TRBD1 TRBJ1-5 few TRBV2 TGTGCCAGCAGTGATGCGGGACAGAGGCCGCCTAGCAATCAGCCCCAGCATTTT CASSDAGQRPPSNQPQHF
- TRBJ2-3 many TRBV7-9 TGTGCCAGCGGAACCCCAAATTCAGATACGCAGTATTTT CASGTPNSDTQYF
TRBD2 TRBJ2-1 many TRBV28 TGTGCCAGCAGCCGGGGGGTGGGGCGTTTTTTGGGTGAGCAGTTCTTC CASSRGVGRFLGEQFF
- TRBJ2-1 - TRBV19 TGTGCCAGTAGAATGGGGGCAGGGATACATGAGCAGTTCTTC CASRMGAGIHEQFF
- TRBJ2-3 many TRBV7-2 TGTGCCAGCAGCAGACAGACTAGCACAGATACGCAGTATTTT CASSRQTSTDTQYF
- TRBJ1-1 many TRBV7-6 TGTGCCAGCAGCTTACTGGACAGTTCTGAAGCTTTCTTT CASSLLDSSEAFF
- TRBJ2-7 many TRBV20-1 TGCAGTGCTGGGGGGCAGGGGGACTGGGCCGAGCAGTACTTC CSAGGQGDWAEQYF
- TRBJ1-5 many TRBV3-1 TGTGCCAGCAGCCAAGATCCGGGACGGGGGCAGCCCCAGCATTTT CASSQDPGRGQPQHF
TRBD2 TRBJ2-3 few TRBV6-2/TRBV6-3 TGTGCCAGCAGTCGCTCGGGACTAGCGGGGAGTACGCAGTATTTT CASSRSGLAGSTQYF
- TRBJ2-7 - TRBV10-1 TGCGCCAGCGGTGAAGGATACGAGCAGTACTTC CASGEGYEQYF
- TRBJ1-1 many TRBV7-2 TGTGCCAGCAGCCTCGCAGGGCTTGATACTGAAGCTTTCTTT CASSLAGLDTEAFF
- TRBJ1-2 many TRBV12-3/TRBV12-4 TGTGCCAGCAGTTTAGCCTTCGACGGATATGGCTACACCTTC CASSLAFDGYGYTF
- TRBJ1-1 many TRBV12-3/TRBV12-4 TGTGCCAGCTGGGATGGGGGGACTGAAGCTTTCTTT CASWDGGTEAFF
- TRBJ1-1 many TRBV7-2 TGTGCCAGCAGCTTAGGTCCTACTGAAGCTTTCTTT CASSLGPTEAFF
- TRBJ1-1 many TRBV7-2 TGTGCCAGCAGCTTCTCAGGGGTCACTGAAGCTTTCTTT CASSFSGVTEAFF
- TRBJ1-4 few TRBV20-1 TGCAGTGCTAGTTCGGGCCAAGTAAATGAAAAACTGTTTTTT CSASSGQVNEKLFF
- TRBJ2-1 many TRBV28 TGTGCCAGCAGTTTCTCTGGCCCTTATGAGCAGTTCTTC CASSFSGPYEQFF
- TRBJ2-7 few TRBV4-2 TGTGCCAGCAGCCAAGAGATTAGTCACGACGAGCAGTACTTC CASSQEISHDEQYF
- TRBJ2-6 many TRBV24-1 TGTGCCACCAGTGATTTGTCAGGACCGATCTCTGGGGCCAACGTCCTGACTTTC CATSDLSGPISGANVLTF
- TRBJ2-1 many TRBV12-3/TRBV12-4 TGTGCCAGCAGTCCCCAGGCCAGGGGTCGATATACCTACAATGAGCAGTTCTTC CASSPQARGRYTYNEQFF
TRBD1 TRBJ1-5 few TRBV29-1 TGCAGCGTCGGTGGATCAGGGGGCGCCGGACAGCCCCAGCATTTT CSVGGSGGAGQPQHF
- TRBJ2-5 few TRBV7-6 TGTGCCAGCAGCTTAGAAGTTCTCCGGAGGCGGCAAGAGACCCAGTACTTC CASSLEVLRRRQETQYF
- TRBJ2-7 - TRBV4-1 TGCGCCAGCAGCCAAGGGATGCAGACATCATTC CASSQGMQTSF
- TRBJ1-4 - TRBV27 TGTGCCAGCAGACCTTCCGGGACCCGGGGAGAAAAACTGTTTTTT CASRPSGTRGEKLFF
- TRBJ1-5 few TRBV5-1 TGCGCCAGCAGCTTGTCAGGGTTTGGGCAGCCCCAGCATTTT CASSLSGFGQPQHF
TRBD1 TRBJ2-5 many TRBV29-1 TGCAGCGCCCCGGGACAGGGTATGGAGACCCAGTACTTC CSAPGQGMETQYF
- TRBJ1-4 - TRBV28 TGTGCCAGCAGTTTGAGTCCCAGGGGCCGGACTAATGAAAAACTGTTTTTT CASSLSPRGRTNEKLFF
TRBD2 TRBJ2-1 many TRBV7-2 TGTGCCAGCAGCCGCGGGGGGGCCTTCTACAATGAGCAGTTCTTC CASSRGGAFYNEQFF
- TRBJ1-2 many TRBV28 TGTGCCAGCAGTACTGGGACAACTAACTATGGCTACACCTTC CASSTGTTNYGYTF
- TRBJ2-5 many TRBV19 TGTGCCAGTAGTATAACCGGGGAAGTGGAGACCCAGTACTTC CASSITGEVETQYF
TRBD1 TRBJ2-5 many TRBV20-1 TGCAGTGCGACCGACAGGGAAGAGACCCAGTACTTC CSATDREETQYF
TRBD2 TRBJ2-1 few TRBV20-1 TGCAGTGCTAGAGGGGGGCTAGCGGGGGTCCCGAGCTCCTACAATGAGCAGTTCTTC CSARGGLAGVPSSYNEQFF
TRBD2 TRBJ2-5 - TRBV7-8 TGTGCCAGCAGATTGGGGACTAGCGGGGGGGTGGAGACCCAGTACTTC CASRLGTSGGVETQYF
- TRBJ2-2 many TRBV6-2/TRBV6-3 TGTGCCAGCAGTCGCGGGGTCAACACCGGGGAGCTGTTTTTT CASSRGVNTGELFF
- TRBJ2-1 - TRBV4-1 TGCGCCAGCAGCCAAGTAGGCACAGCCACCTACAATGAGCAGTTCTTC CASSQVGTATYNEQFF
TRBD2 TRBJ2-3 many TRBV20-1 TGCAGTGCTAGAGAATCGATGAGCGGGGGGGACGTAACAGATACGCAGTATTTT CSARESMSGGDVTDTQYF
TRBD1 TRBJ2-1 many TRBV15 TGTGCCACCAGCAGGGAAACAGGGGGCTCAGGCAATGAGCAGTTCTTC CATSRETGGSGNEQFF
TRBD1 TRBJ1-4 few TRBV28 TGTGCCAGCAGTTTTCCCGGGACAGGGGAGACTACTAATGAAAAACTGTTTTTT CASSFPGTGETTNEKLFF